This TCR beta chain was obtained from a study of T cell responses to AZD1222 COVID-19 vaccine. Study-level findings and limits: Spike-specific TCR breadth rose after two AZD1222 doses, and depth rose as well.

Assay: immunoSEQ multiplex PCR; the TCRdb copy retains only in-frame clones and omits some. The sample contains around 100,000 clones, about 87% of which appear only once. As concerns this clone: What it recognizes is unknown.

This CDR3 spans 14 amino acids. CDR1 and CDR2 (germline): ENHRY, SYGVKD. V lost 0 bases and J lost 5, with 10 bases in between. The TCR comes from an adult who received the AZD1222 COVID-19 vaccine. The rearrangement links TRBV10-3 to TRBJ1-1; possibly TRBD1 for D (6 bases). The source was peripheral blood, collected 28 days after the second AZD1222 dose. The CDR3 sequence is CAISESAGATEAFF. CDR3 nucleotides: TGTGCCATCAGTGAGTCGGCAGGGGCAACTGAAGCTTTCTTT.